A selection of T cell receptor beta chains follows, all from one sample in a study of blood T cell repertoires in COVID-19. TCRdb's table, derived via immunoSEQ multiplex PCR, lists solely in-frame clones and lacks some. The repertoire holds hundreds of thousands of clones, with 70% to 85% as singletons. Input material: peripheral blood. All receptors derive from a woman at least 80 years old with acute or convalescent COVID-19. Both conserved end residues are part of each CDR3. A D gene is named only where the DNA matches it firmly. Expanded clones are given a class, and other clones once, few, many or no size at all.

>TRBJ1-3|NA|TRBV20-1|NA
CSASTGGNTIYF
TGCAGTGCTAGTACCGGGGGAAACACCATATATTTT
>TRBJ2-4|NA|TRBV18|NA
CASSPDGEKNIQYF
TGTGCCAGCTCACCGGACGGGGAAAAAAACATTCAGTACTTC
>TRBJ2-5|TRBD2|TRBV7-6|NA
CASSFLAGVGETQYF
TGTGCCAGCAGCTTTTTAGCGGGGGTGGGAGAGACCCAGTACTTC
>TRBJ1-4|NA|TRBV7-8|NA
CASSLATGQGEKLFF
TGTGCCAGCAGCTTAGCGACCGGCCAGGGGGAAAAACTGTTTTTT
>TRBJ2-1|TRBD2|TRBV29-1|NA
CSVDLSGAGDEQFF
TGCAGCGTTGACCTGAGCGGGGCGGGGGATGAGCAGTTCTTC
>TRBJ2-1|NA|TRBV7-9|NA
CASSGNLASSSYNEQFF
TGTGCCAGCAGCGGAAATCTAGCGTCAAGCTCCTACAATGAGCAGTTCTTC
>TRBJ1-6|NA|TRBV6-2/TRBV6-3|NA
CASSYRTSSYNSPLHF
TGTGCCAGCAGTTACCGGACAAGCTCCTATAATTCACCCCTCCACTTT
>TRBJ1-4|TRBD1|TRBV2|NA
CASRRRQGRTNEKLFF
TGTGCCAGCAGGCGGCGACAGGGGAGGACTAATGAAAAACTGTTTTTT
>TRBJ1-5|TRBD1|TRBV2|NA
CASRGQGLGNQPQHF
TGTGCCAGCAGGGGACAGGGGTTGGGCAATCAGCCCCAGCATTTT
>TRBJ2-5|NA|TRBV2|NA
CASSVREETQYF
TGTGCCAGCTCGGTCCGGGAAGAGACCCAGTACTTC
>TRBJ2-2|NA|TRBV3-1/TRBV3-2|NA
CASSQVVNTGELFF
TGTGCCAGCAGCCAAGTAGTCAACACCGGGGAGCTGTTTTTT
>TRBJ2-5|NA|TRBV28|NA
CASKKQGSETQYF
TGTGCCAGCAAAAAACAGGGCTCGGAGACCCAGTACTTC
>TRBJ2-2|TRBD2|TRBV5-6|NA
CASSSILAGETGELFF
TGTGCCAGCAGCTCGATCCTAGCGGGGGAAACCGGGGAGCTGTTTTTT
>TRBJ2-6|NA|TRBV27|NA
CASRYHSSGANVLTF
TGTGCCAGCCGTTACCATAGCTCTGGGGCCAACGTCCTGACTTTC
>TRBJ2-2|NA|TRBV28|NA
CASSFSGNGGELFF
TGTGCCAGCAGTTTTTCAGGGAACGGCGGGGAGCTGTTTTTT
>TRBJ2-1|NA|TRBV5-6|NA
CASSLSPGGYNEQFF
TGTGCCAGCAGCTTGTCTCCCGGGGGTTACAATGAGCAGTTCTTC
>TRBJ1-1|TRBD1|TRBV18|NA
CASSTGQGPEAFF
TGTGCCAGCTCAACAGGACAGGGTCCTGAAGCTTTCTTT
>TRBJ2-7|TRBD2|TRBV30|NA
CAWSFGLAGGEQYF
TGTGCCTGGAGTTTTGGACTAGCGGGAGGCGAGCAGTACTTC
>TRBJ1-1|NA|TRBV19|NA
CASSILAVNTEAFF
TGTGCCAGTAGTATTCTGGCAGTGAACACTGAAGCTTTCTTT
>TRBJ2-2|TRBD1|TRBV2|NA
CASSGTDKNTGELFF
TGTGCCAGCAGCGGGACAGATAAAAACACCGGGGAGCTGTTTTTT
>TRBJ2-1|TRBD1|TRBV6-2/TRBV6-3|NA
CASSSFRDRGYEQFF
TGTGCCAGCAGTTCCTTCCGGGACAGGGGCTATGAGCAGTTCTTC
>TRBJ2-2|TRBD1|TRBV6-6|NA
CASSYSDRGTGELFF
TGTGCCAGCAGTTACTCGGACAGGGGCACCGGGGAGCTGTTTTTT
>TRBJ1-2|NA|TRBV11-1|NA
CASSLAGGSNYGYTF
TGTGCCAGCAGCCTAGCCGGGGGGTCTAACTATGGCTACACCTTC
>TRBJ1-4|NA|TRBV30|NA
CAWSVQTGRTNEKLFF
TGTGCCTGGAGTGTCCAGACAGGTCGTACTAATGAAAAACTGTTTTTT
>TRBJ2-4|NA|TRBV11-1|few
CASSLGGRNIQYF
TGTGCCAGCAGCTTAGGTGGGAGGAACATTCAGTACTTC
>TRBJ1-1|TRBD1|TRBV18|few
CASSPRQGGMNTEAFF
TGTGCCAGCTCACCACGTCAGGGGGGCATGAACACTGAAGCTTTCTTT
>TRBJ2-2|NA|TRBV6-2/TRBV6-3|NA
CASSKAVNTGELFF
TGTGCCAGCAGCAAAGCGGTAAACACCGGGGAGCTGTTTTTT
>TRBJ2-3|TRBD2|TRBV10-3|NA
CAIEGETSGASSTDTQYF
TGTGCCATCGAGGGGGAGACTAGCGGGGCCTCTAGCACAGATACGCAGTATTTT
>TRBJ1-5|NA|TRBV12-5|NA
CASGSTGYQPQHF
TGTGCTAGTGGCTCCACAGGGTATCAGCCCCAGCATTTT
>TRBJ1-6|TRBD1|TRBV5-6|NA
CASSLWTGWNSPLHF
TGTGCCAGCAGCTTGTGGACAGGGTGGAATTCACCCCTCCACTTT
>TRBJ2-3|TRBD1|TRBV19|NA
CASSIGTGGVDTQYF
TGTGCCAGTAGTATCGGGACAGGGGGCGTTGATACGCAGTATTTT
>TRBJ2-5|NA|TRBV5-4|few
CASSKGLQMVETQYF
TGTGCCAGCAGCAAAGGATTACAGATGGTAGAGACCCAGTACTTC
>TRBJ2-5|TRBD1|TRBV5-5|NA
CASSERDSQETQYF
TGTGCCAGCAGCGAAAGGGACAGCCAAGAGACCCAGTACTTC
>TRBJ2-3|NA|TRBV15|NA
CATSRDWGRNTDTQYF
TGTGCCACCAGCAGAGATTGGGGCAGGAACACAGATACGCAGTATTTT
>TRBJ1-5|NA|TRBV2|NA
CASRISGNQPQHF
TGTGCCAGCAGAATATCAGGCAATCAGCCCCAGCATTTT
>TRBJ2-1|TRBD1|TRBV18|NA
CASSPGQGGYNEQFF
TGTGCCAGCTCACCAGGACAGGGTGGCTACAATGAGCAGTTCTTC
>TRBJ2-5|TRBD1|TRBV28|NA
CASSFYGQGSRWTQYF
TGTGCCAGCAGTTTCTACGGACAGGGTTCTCGTTGGACCCAGTACTTC
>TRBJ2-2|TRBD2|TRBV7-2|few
CASSSQGTSGSTGELFF
TGTGCCAGCAGCTCGCAGGGGACTAGCGGGAGTACCGGGGAGCTGTTTTTT
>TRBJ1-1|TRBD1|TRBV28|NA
CASSTTGTAPNTEAFF
TGTGCCAGCAGTACCACCGGGACAGCCCCTAACACTGAAGCTTTCTTT
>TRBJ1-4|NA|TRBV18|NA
CASSRGGTDMAKEKLFF
TGTGCCAGCTCACGGGGCGGGACTGACATGGCGAAGGAAAAACTGTTTTTT
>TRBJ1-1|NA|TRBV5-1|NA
CASSLSVLNTEAFF
TGCGCCAGCAGCTTGTCCGTTCTGAACACTGAAGCTTTCTTT
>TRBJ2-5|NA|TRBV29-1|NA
CSVEWARAQETQYF
TGCAGCGTTGAATGGGCGAGGGCCCAAGAGACCCAGTACTTC
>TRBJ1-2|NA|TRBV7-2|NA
CASSIRQPMGYTF
TGTGCCAGCAGCATAAGACAGCCTATGGGCTACACCTTC
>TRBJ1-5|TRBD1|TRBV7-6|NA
CASSPRTGGGQPQHF
TGTGCCAGCAGCCCCCGGACAGGGGGCGGTCAGCCCCAGCATTTT
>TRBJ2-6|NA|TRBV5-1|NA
CASSDSSGANVLTF
TGCGCCAGCAGCGACAGCTCTGGGGCCAACGTCCTGACTTTC
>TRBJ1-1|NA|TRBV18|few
CASSRLQDTEAFF
TGTGCCAGCTCACGCTTACAGGACACTGAAGCTTTCTTT